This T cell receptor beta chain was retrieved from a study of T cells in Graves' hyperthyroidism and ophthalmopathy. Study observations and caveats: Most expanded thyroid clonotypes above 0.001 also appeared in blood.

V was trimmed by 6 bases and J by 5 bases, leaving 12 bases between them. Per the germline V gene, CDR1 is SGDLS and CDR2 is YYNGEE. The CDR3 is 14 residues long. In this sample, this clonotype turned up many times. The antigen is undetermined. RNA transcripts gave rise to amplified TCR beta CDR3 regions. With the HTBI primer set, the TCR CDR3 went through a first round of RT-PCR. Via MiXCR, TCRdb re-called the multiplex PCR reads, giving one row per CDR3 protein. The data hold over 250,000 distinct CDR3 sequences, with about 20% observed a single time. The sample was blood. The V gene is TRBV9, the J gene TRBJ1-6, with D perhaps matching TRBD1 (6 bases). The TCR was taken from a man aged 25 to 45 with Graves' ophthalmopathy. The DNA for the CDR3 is TGTGCCAGCACCCCAGGGGTACATAATTCACCCCTCCACTTT. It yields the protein CASTPGVHNSPLHF.